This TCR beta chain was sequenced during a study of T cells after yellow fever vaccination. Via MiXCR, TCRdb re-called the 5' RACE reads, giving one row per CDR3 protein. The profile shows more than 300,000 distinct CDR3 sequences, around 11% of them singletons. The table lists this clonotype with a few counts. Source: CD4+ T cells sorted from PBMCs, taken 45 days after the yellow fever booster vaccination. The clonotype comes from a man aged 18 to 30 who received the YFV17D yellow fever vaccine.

As DNA, the CDR3 is TGTGCCAGCTCACCACCGAGTAGCAGGAACACTGAAGCTTTCTTT. This codes for CASSPPSSRNTEAFF. This chain joins TRBV18 and TRBJ1-1, with unresolved D. V gave up 0 bases and J gave up 1 base, with 9 bases separating them. This CDR3 contains 15 residues. Germline CDR1 is KGHSH and CDR2 is LQKENI.